This T cell receptor beta chain was sequenced in a study of chemoradiotherapy in HPV16-positive cancers. About the study: Candidate HPV-specific clones and shared TCR motifs came from a couple of HPV16-positive patients.

The V gene's germline CDR1 is SGHTA and CDR2 FQGNSA. CDR3 length: 17 residues. The ends lost 5 bases at V and 2 bases at J; junction bases unmatched: 7. TCRdb's table, derived via immunoSEQ multiplex PCR, lists solely in-frame clones and lacks some. The data contain approximately 3,800 clones, around 86% of them singletons. This clonotype originated in a human donor with HPV-associated anogenital cancer. The rearrangement uses TRBV7-2 and TRBJ2-3, with 13 positions matching TRBD2. The sample here was tumor tissue, taken from a patient who underwent chemoradiotherapy. This chain's CDR3 is CASSGTSGGAITDTQYF. The CDR3 DNA is TGTGCCAGCAGCGGTACTAGCGGGGGGGCCATCACAGATACGCAGTATTTT.